The clone carrying this T cell receptor (beta chain) has ten or more counts. The target antigen is unknown. These data belong to a study of Graves' ophthalmopathy and Graves' hyperthyroidism. Regarding the study as a whole: Cross-validated, the 13-signature model showed 87.88%/81.08% sensitivity/specificity, and 80%/75% in the test set.

TCR beta CDR3 amplification used RNA transcripts. Second-round multiplex PCR came after first-round RT-PCR with HTBI primers. One entry per CDR3 protein, called by TCRdb with MiXCR from the multiplex PCR reads. Among about 380,000 distinct CDR3 sequences listed, 15% to 17% were seen once. Exclusion criteria comprised other autoimmune diseases, uncontrolled infections, pregnancy or lactation in patients. The TCR originated in a woman younger than 30 with stable Graves' hyperthyroidism. The sequenced material came from peripheral blood.

CDR3 in amino acids: CASSSSMLAVETQYF. CDR3 DNA: TGTGCCAGCAGCTCCTCAATGCTAGCGGTAGAGACCCAGTACTTC. This sequence joins TRBV7-9 and TRBJ2-5, with TRBD2 identical over 7 bases. Per germline, CDR1 SEHNR and CDR2 FQNEAQ (reference sequence). This CDR3 is 15 amino acids long. Unmatched junction bases numbered 9, after V lost 4 bases and J lost 4 bases. Filled out from reference TRBV7-9 and TRBJ2-5, the complete variable domain reads DTGVSQNPRHKITKRGQNVTFRCDPISEHNRLYWYRQTLGQGPEFLTYFQNEAQLEKSRLLSDRFSAERPKGSFSTLEIQRTEQGDSAMYLCASSSSMLAVETQYFGPGTRLLVL.